The 13 T cell receptor beta chains below were found in one sample sequenced in a study of cytomegalovirus exposure and HLA in healthy donors. 13 Jbeta primers and 60 Vbeta primers were used for the PCR. Here immunoSEQ multiplex PCR was the method, and the copy in TCRdb shows in-frame clones only, minus some. The sample data list approximately 110,000 clones. Sequenced material: PBMCs. The origin of the receptors is a man younger than 45 in good health and CMV-seronegative.

The CDR3 region is CASSYPGTGELFF. CDR3 coding DNA: TGTGCCAGCAGTTACCCAGGCACCGGGGAGCTGTTTTTT. This chain links TRBV6-5 with TRBJ2-2; no clear D gene. The CDR3 loop spans 13 amino acids. Looked up from germline, CDR1 is MNHEY and CDR2 is SVGAGI. Trimming left V 2 bases short and J 4 bases short, with 5 bases between.

The V call is TRBV27, the J call TRBJ2-2; TRBD2 matches 12 bases. The V and J ends lost 6 bases and 6 bases, in that order; junction bases with no gene match: 5. The CDR3 is 15 residues long. CDR1 is MNHEY, CDR2 SMNVEV, per germline (reference sequence). In nucleotides, the CDR3 is TGTGCCAGCAGCCGAGGACTAGCGGGATCCGGGGAGCTGTTTTTT. It encodes CASSRGLAGSGELFF.

V gene TRBV27 combines with J gene TRBJ1-5; D is perhaps TRBD1 (5 bases). The CDR3 is 15 residues long. Germline assignment: CDR1 MNHEY and CDR2 SMNVEV (reference sequence). V lost 6 bases to trimming and J lost 0 bases, with 12 bases between them. The CDR3 spells CASRETVNSNQPQHF. CDR3 nucleotide sequence: TGTGCCAGCAGAGAGACAGTTAATAGCAATCAGCCCCAGCATTTT.

J is TRBJ1-1 and V is TRBV2; D gene unclear. Germline V gene sequence: CDR1 SNHLY, CDR2 FYNNEI. The CDR3 runs 12 residues. The germline V and J ends were trimmed by 6 bases and 6 bases, with 11 bases remaining between them. The CDR3: CASRVSGSEAFF. The DNA for the CDR3 is TGTGCCAGCAGGGTTTCCGGGTCTGAAGCTTTCTTT.

The rearrangement links TRBV6-1 to TRBJ2-4; D is uncertain. Germline V gives CDR1 MNHNS, CDR2 SASEGT. The CDR3 is 15 amino acids. Trimming removed 2 bases from V and 0 bases from J, with 8 bases in between. CDR3 nucleotide sequence: TGTGCCAGCAGTGAATGGAGACTAGCCAAAAACATTCAGTACTTC. Translated, it gives CASSEWRLAKNIQYF.

The genes are TRBV7-2 and TRBJ2-1, with TRBD2 identical over 9 bases. This CDR3 has 15 residues. After removal of 5 bases from V and 6 bases from J, the junction contained 8 bases not matched to a gene. CDR1 SGHTA and CDR2 FQGNSA come from the germline V gene. The CDR3 protein is CASSHSGRNRNEQFF. The CDR3 DNA is TGTGCCAGCAGCCATAGCGGGAGAAATCGCAATGAGCAGTTCTTC.

This rearrangement joins TRBV6-5 to TRBJ2-3, with D perhaps matching TRBD2 (6 bases). Germline values: CDR1 MNHEY, CDR2 SVGAGI. The CDR3 consists of 15 residues. V shed 6 bases and J shed 0 bases, with 13 bases lying between them. CDR3 in amino acids: CASSPRETSTDTQYF. The CDR3 nucleotides read TGTGCCAGCAGCCCCCGGGAGACCAGCACAGATACGCAGTATTTT.

The chain joins TRBV7-3 to TRBJ2-5, with TRBD1 as a possible D gene (5 bases). Germline CDR1 reads SGHTA; CDR2 reads FQGTGA. V was trimmed by 2 bases and J by 1 base, leaving 8 bases between them. The CDR3 length is 14 residues. The CDR3 spells CASSLDSLQETQYF. CDR3 nucleotides: TGTGCCAGCAGCTTAGACAGTCTCCAAGAGACCCAGTACTTC. Drawing the rest from reference TRBV7-3 and TRBJ2-5, the complete variable domain is GAGVSQTPSNKVTEKGKYVELRCDPISGHTALYWYRQSLGQGPEFLIYFQGTGAADDSGLPNDRFFAVRPEGSVSTLKIQRTERGDSAVYLCASSLDSLQETQYFGPGTRLLVL.

The rearrangement links TRBV6-5 to TRBJ2-1; D might be TRBD1 (6 bases). This CDR3 comprises 13 residues. The germline V gene has CDR1 MNHEY and CDR2 SVGAGI. Deletions cut 2 bases from V and 10 bases from J, with 12 bases between. The CDR3 DNA follows: TGTGCCAGCAGTTACGGTCCAACAGGGGAGCAGTTCTTC. This sequence encodes CASSYGPTGEQFF.

The rearrangement uses TRBV9 and TRBJ2-1, with 8 bases that match TRBD2. V gave up 7 bases and J gave up 4 bases; unmatched junction bases: 10. This CDR3 comprises 15 residues. CDR1 SGDLS and CDR2 YYNGEE come from the germline V gene. The CDR3 sequence is CASARGGSAYNEQFF. CDR3 coding DNA: TGTGCCAGCGCCCGCGGGGGGTCGGCTTACAATGAGCAGTTCTTC.

The V call is TRBV29-1, the J call TRBJ1-4; possible D gene TRBD1, 6 bases. The CDR3 is 14 residues long. The ends were cut back, 6 bases at V and 2 bases at J, with 13 bases in the middle. CDR1 is SQVTM and CDR2 is ANQGSEA in the germline V gene. The CDR3, as DNA: TGCAGCGTGTCAGGGGATCCCACTAATGAAAAACTGTTTTTT. Protein product: CSVSGDPTNEKLFF.

The rearrangement uses TRBV29-1 and TRBJ1-1; 8 nucleotides align to TRBD1. V trimming: 7 bases; J trimming: 2 bases; junction bases outside the gene matches: 6. The V gene's germline CDR1 is SQVTM and CDR2 ANQGSEA. The CDR3 is made up of 13 amino acids. CDR3 nucleotides: TGCAGCGCCCGGACAGGGAGAAACACTGAAGCTTTCTTT. Protein sequence: CSARTGRNTEAFF.

This chain connects TRBV19 to TRBJ2-7, with 10 bases identical to TRBD1. Germline trimming cut 5 bases from V and 4 bases from J; bases unmatched to any gene: 2. CDR3 length equals 13 residues. From germline, CDR1 is LNHDA and CDR2 SQIVND (reference sequence). The CDR3 spells CASSGDRGYEQYF. The CDR3 nucleotides read TGTGCCAGTAGTGGGGACAGGGGTTACGAGCAGTACTTC.